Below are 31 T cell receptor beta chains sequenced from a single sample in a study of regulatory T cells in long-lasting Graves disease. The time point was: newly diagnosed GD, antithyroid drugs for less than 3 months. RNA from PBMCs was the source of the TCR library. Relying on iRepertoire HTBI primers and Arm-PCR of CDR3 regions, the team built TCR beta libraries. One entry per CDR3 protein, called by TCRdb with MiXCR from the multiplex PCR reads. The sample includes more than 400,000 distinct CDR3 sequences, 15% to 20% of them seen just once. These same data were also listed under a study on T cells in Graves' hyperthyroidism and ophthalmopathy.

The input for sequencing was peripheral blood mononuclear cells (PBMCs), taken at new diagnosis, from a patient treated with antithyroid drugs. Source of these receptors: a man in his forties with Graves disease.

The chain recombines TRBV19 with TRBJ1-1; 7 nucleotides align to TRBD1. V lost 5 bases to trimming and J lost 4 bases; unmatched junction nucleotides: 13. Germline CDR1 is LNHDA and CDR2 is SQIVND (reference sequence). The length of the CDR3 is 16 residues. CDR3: CASSVIHSRGSTEAFF. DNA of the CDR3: TGTGCCAGTAGTGTCATCCATTCCAGGGGGAGCACTGAAGCTTTCTTT. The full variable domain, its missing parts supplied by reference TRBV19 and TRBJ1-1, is DGGITQSPKYLFRKEGQNVTLSCEQNLNHDAMYWYRQDPGQGLRLIYYSQIVNDFQKGDIAEGYSVSREKKESFPLTVTSAQKNPTAFYLCASSVIHSRGSTEAFFGQGTRLTVV.

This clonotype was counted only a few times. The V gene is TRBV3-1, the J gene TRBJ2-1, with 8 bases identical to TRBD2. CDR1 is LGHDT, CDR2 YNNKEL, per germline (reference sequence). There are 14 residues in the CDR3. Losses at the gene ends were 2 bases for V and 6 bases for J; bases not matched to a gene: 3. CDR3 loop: CASSQYGGGNEQFF. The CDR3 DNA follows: TGTGCCAGCAGCCAATACGGGGGGGGCAATGAGCAGTTCTTC.

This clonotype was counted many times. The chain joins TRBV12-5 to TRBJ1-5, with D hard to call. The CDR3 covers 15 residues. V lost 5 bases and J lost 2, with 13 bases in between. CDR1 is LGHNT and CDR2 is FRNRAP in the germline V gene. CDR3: CASGPPRGRNQPQHF. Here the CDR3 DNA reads TGTGCTAGTGGTCCCCCCCGGGGTCGCAATCAGCCCCAGCATTTT.

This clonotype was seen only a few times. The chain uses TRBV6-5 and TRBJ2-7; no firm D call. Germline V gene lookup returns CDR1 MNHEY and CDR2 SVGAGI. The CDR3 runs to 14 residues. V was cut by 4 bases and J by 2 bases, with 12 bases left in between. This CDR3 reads CASSSTTPPYEQYF. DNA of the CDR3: TGTGCCAGCAGTTCCACGACACCCCCCTACGAGCAGTACTTC.

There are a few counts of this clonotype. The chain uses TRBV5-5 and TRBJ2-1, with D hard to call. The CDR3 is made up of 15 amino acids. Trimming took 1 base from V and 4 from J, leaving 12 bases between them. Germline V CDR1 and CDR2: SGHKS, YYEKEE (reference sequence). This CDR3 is CASSLNWISYNEQFF. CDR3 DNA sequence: TGTGCCAGCAGCTTGAACTGGATAAGTTACAATGAGCAGTTCTTC.

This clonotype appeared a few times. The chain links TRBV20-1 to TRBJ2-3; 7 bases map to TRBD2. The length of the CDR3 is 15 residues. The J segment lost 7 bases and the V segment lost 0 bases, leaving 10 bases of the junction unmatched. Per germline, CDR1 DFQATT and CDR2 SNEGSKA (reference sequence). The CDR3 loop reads CSARDWAGVGNTQYF. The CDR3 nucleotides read TGCAGTGCTAGAGATTGGGCGGGAGTGGGAAATACGCAGTATTTT.

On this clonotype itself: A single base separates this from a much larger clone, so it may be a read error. In nucleotides, the CDR3 is TGCAGTGCTACCCCTATACTAGCCCCCCACCAAGAGACCCAGTTCTTC. Its protein product is CSATPILAPHQETQFF. V gene TRBV20-1 combines with J gene TRBJ2-5; weak D call: TRBD2 (6 bases). Judging by the DNA end, TRBJ2-1 fits better; the J call may be wrong. This CDR3 has 16 amino acids. CDR1 is DFQATT and CDR2 is SNEGSKA in the germline V gene (reference sequence).

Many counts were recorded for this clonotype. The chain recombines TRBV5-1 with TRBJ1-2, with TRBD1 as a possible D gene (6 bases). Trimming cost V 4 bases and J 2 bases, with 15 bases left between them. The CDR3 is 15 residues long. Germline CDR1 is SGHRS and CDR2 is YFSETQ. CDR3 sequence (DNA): TGCGCCAGCAGCGAGGGGGGAAGTCGGAACTATGGCTACACCTTC. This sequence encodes CASSEGGSRNYGYTF.

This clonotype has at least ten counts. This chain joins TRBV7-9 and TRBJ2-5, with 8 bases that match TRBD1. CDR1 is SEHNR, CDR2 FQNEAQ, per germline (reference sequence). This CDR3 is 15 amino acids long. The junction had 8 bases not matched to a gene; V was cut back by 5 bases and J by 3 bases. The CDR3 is CASSMHGQGKETQYF. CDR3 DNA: TGTGCCAGCAGCATGCACGGACAGGGTAAAGAGACCCAGTACTTC.

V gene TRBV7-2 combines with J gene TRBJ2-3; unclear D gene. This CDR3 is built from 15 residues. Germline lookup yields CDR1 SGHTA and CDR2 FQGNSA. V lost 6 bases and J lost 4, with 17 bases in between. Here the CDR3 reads CASSEEDHPPDTQYF. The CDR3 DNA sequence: TGTGCCAGCAGTGAAGAGGACCACCCCCCAGATACGCAGTATTTT.

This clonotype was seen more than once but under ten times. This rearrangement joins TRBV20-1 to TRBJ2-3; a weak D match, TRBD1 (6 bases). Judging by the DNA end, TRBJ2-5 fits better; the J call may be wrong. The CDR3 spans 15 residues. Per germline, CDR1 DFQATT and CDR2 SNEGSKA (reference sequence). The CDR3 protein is CSASVTGTPRETQYF. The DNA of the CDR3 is TGCAGTGCCTCCGTCACAGGGACGCCGCGAGAGACCCAGTACTTC.

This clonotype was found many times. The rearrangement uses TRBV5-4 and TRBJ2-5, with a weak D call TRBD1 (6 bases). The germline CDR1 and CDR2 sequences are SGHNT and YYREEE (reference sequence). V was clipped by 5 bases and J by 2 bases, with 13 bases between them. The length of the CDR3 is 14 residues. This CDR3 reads CASRPGQTQETQYF. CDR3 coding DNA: TGTGCCAGCAGACCCGGACAGACACAAGAGACCCAGTACTTC. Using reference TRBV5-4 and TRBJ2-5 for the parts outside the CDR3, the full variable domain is ETGVTQSPTHLIKTRGQQVTLRCSSQSGHNTVSWYQQALGQGPQFIFQYYREEENGRGNFPPRFSGLQFPNYSSELNVNALELDDSALYLCASRPGQTQETQYFGPGTRLLVL.

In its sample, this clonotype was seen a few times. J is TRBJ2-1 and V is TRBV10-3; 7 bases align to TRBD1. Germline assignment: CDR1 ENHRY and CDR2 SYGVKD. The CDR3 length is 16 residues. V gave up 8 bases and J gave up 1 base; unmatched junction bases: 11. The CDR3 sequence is CAIRDQAGGSYNEQFF. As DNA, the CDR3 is TGTGCCATCCGCGATCAAGCAGGGGGATCCTACAATGAGCAGTTCTTC.

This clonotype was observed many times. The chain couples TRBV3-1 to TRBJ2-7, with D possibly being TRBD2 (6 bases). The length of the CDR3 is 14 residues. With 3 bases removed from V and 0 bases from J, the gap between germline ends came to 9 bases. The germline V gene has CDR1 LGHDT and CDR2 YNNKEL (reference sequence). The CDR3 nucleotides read TGTGCCAGCAGCCAGACTAGACGCTCCTACGAGCAGTACTTC. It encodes CASSQTRRSYEQYF.

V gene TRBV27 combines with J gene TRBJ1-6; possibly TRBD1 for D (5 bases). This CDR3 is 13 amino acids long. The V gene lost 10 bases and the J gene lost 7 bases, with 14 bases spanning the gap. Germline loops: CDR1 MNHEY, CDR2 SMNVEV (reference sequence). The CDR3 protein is CATRDYRNSPLHF. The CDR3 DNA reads TGTGCCACCCGCGACTACAGGAATTCACCCCTCCACTTT.

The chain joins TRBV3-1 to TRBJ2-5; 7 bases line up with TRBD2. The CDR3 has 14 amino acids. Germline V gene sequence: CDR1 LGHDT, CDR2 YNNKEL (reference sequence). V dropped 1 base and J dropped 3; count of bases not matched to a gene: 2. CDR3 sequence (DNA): TGTGCCAGCAGCCAAGTGCTAGCGGAAGAGACCCAGTACTTC. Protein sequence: CASSQVLAEETQYF.

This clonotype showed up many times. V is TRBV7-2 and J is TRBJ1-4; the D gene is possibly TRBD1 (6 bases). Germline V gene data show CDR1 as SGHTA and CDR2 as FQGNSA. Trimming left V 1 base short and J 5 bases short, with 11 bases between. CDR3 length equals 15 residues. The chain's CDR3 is CASSLVGTQNEKLFF. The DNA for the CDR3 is TGTGCCAGCAGCTTAGTCGGGACACAGAATGAAAAACTGTTTTTT. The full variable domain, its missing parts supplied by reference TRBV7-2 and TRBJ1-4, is GAGVSQSPSNKVTEKGKDVELRCDPISGHTALYWYRQSLGQGLEFLIYFQGNSAPDKSGLPSDRFSAERTGGSVSTLTIQRTQQEDSAVYLCASSLVGTQNEKLFFGSGTQLSVL.

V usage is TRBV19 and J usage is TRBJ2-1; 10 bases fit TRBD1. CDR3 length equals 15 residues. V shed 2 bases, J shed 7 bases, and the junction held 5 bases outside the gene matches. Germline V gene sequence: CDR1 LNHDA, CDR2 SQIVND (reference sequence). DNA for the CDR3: TGTGCCAGTAGTATAACGAGGACAGGGGGGAATGAGCAGTTCTTC. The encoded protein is CASSITRTGGNEQFF.

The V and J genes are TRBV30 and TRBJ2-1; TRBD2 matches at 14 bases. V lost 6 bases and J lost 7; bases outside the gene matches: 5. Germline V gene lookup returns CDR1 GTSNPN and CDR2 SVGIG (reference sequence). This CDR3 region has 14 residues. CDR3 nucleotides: TGTGCCTGCACCGGGACTAGCGGGAGTAATGAGCAGTTCTTC. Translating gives CACTGTSGSNEQFF.

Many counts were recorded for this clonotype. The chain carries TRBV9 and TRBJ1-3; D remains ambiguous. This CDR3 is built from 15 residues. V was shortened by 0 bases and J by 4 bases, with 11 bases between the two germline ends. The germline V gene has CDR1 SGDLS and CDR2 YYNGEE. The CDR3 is CASSVDPLSGNTIYF. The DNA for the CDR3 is TGTGCCAGCAGCGTAGACCCCCTTTCGGGAAACACCATATATTTT.

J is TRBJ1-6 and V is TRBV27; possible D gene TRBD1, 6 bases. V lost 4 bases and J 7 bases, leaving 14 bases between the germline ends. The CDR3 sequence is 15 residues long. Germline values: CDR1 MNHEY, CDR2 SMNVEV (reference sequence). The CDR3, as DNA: TGTGCCAGCAGTTCGAACAGGGCCTCCAATTCACCCCTCCACTTT. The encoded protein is CASSSNRASNSPLHF.

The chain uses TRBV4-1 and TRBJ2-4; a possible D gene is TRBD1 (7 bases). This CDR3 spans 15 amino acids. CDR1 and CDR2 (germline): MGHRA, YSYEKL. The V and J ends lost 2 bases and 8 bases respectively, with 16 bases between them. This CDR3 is CASSQLEGATDIQYF. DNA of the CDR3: TGCGCCAGCAGCCAATTGGAGGGGGCTACTGACATTCAGTACTTC.

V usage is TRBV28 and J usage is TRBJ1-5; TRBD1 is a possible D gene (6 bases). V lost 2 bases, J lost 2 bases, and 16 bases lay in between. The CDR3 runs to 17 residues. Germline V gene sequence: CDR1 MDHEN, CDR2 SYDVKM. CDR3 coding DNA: TGTGCCAGCAGTTTAAATACAGGGTTGTTAGGCAATCAGCCCCAGCATTTT. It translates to CASSLNTGLLGNQPQHF.

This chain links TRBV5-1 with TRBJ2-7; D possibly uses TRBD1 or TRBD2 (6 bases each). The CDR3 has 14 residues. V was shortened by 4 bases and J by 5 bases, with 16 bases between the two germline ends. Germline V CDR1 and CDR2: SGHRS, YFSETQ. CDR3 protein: CASSRGVGADEQYF. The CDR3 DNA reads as TGCGCCAGCAGCAGGGGGGTAGGGGCGGACGAGCAGTACTTC.

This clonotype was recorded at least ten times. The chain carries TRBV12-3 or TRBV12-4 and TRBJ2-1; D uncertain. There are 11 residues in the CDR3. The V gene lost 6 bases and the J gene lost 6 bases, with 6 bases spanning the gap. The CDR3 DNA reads TGTGCCAGCAGCCCCATCAATGAGCAGTTCTTC. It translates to CASSPINEQFF.

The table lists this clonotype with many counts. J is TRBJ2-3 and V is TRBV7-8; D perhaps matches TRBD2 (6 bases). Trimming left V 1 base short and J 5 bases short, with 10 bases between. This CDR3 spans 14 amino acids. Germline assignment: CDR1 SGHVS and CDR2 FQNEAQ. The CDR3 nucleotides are TGTGCCAGCAGCTTAGTTCTAGCGAGAGATACGCAGTATTTT. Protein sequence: CASSLVLARDTQYF.

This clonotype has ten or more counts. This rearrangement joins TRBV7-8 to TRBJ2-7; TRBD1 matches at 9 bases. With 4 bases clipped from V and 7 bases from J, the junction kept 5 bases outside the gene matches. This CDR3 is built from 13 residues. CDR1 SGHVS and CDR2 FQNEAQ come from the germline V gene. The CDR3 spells CASSWDRDGEQYF. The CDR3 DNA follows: TGTGCCAGCAGCTGGGACAGGGACGGAGAGCAGTACTTC.

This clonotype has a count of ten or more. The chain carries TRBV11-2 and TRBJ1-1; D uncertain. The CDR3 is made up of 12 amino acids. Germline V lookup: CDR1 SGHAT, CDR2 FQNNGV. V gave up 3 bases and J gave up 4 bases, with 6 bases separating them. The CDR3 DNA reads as TGTGCCAGCAGCTTGGGATTCACTGAAGCTTTCTTT. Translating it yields CASSLGFTEAFF.

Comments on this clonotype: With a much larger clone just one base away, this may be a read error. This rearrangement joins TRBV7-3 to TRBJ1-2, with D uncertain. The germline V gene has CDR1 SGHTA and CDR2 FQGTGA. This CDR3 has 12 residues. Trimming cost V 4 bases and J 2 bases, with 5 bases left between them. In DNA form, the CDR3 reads TGTGCCAGCAGCTCCGAAAACTATGGCTACACCTTC. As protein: CASSSENYGYTF.

The CDR3 DNA is TGCAGTGCTAGAGATCCCGGGACTAACTCCTACGAGCAGTACTTC. Residues: CSARDPGTNSYEQYF. The V call is TRBV20-1, the J call TRBJ2-7; TRBD2 aligns across 7 bases. Per germline, CDR1 DFQATT and CDR2 SNEGSKA (reference sequence). This CDR3 comprises 15 residues. V dropped 0 bases and J dropped 0; count of bases not matched to a gene: 5.

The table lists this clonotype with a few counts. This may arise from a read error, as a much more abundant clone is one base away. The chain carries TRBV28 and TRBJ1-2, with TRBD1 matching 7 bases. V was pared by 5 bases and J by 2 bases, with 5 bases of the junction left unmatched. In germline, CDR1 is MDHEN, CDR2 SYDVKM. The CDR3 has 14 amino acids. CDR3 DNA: TGTGCCAGCAGTAAGACAGGGAGCAACTATGGCTACACCTTC. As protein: CASSKTGSNYGYTF.